The 27 T cell receptor beta chains below were found in one sample sequenced in a study of cytomegalovirus exposure and HLA in healthy donors. The study ran its PCR with 60 Vbeta and 13 Jbeta primers. This table comes from immunoSEQ multiplex PCR, and its TCRdb copy is limited to in-frame clones, with some not included. This sample's table has about 39,000 clones. Sequences were obtained from PBMCs. The source is a male donor in good health and CMV-seronegative.

The chain has TRBV29-1 and TRBJ1-2; D remains unclear. Trimming took off 4 bases at V and 7 bases at J, with 7 bases between the two ends. In germline, CDR1 is SQVTM, CDR2 ANQGSEA. This CDR3 has 10 residues. DNA of the CDR3: TGCAGCGTTGTGACTCTTGGCTACACCTTC. Its protein is CSVVTLGYTF.

V usage is TRBV13 and J usage is TRBJ1-5, with D unresolved. The germline V gene encodes CDR1 PRHDT and CDR2 FYEKMQ (reference sequence). Between the trimmed V and J ends, which lost 5 bases and 5 bases, there was a span of 7 bases. The CDR3 runs 12 residues. This chain's CDR3 is CASSLADQPQHF. The DNA of the CDR3 is TGTGCCAGCAGCCTAGCCGATCAGCCCCAGCATTTT.

The gene calls are TRBV28 and TRBJ2-6; 8 bases map to TRBD2. Trimming at V came to 6 bases and at J to 2 bases, leaving 6 bases not matched to a gene. The germline V gene encodes CDR1 MDHEN and CDR2 SYDVKM. The CDR3 is 16 residues long. The CDR3 nucleotides read TGTGCCAGCAGAATCGGGAGGGGGACTGGGGCCAACGTCCTGACTTTC. Encoded protein: CASRIGRGTGANVLTF.

The gene calls are TRBV6-4 and TRBJ2-3, with TRBD2 identical over 14 bases. The CDR3 runs to 15 residues. The V gene end was trimmed by 5 bases and the J gene end by 6 bases; junction bases not matched to a gene: 4. Per germline, CDR1 MRHNA and CDR2 SNTAGT. CDR3 in amino acids: CASSLTSGGADTQYF. CDR3 bases: TGTGCCAGCAGTCTGACTAGCGGGGGGGCCGATACGCAGTATTTT.

CDR3 DNA: TGCGCCAGCAGCGCTCCCGGGACTAGGAACACCGGGGAGCTGTTTTTT. It is translated as CASSAPGTRNTGELFF. V usage is TRBV4-1 and J usage is TRBJ2-2; TRBD2 aligns across 8 bases. After removal of 5 bases from V and 1 base from J, the junction contained 6 bases not matched to a gene. Germline CDR1 is MGHRA and CDR2 is YSYEKL. The CDR3 loop spans 16 amino acids.

The rearrangement joins TRBV7-8 to TRBJ2-3; weak D call: TRBD2 (7 bases). Germline V lookup: CDR1 SGHVS, CDR2 FQNEAQ. The V end lost 1 base, the J end lost 2 bases, and 16 bases lay between the germline ends. CDR3 length: 17 residues. The CDR3 loop reads CASSLDTAGALTDTQYF. CDR3 bases: TGTGCCAGCAGCTTAGATACCGCGGGGGCCCTCACAGATACGCAGTATTTT.

The chain links TRBV6-6 to TRBJ2-4; TRBD1 matches 10 bases. Germline CDR1 MNHNY, CDR2 SVGAGI (reference sequence). V was clipped by 6 bases and J by 14 bases; unmatched bases: 10. CDR3 length: 13 amino acids. For the CDR3, the DNA is TGTGCCAGCAGCCCGGTCCCCGGGACAGGGGAGTACTTC. Its translation is CASSPVPGTGEYF.

The chain uses TRBV30 and TRBJ1-5, with 9 nucleotides matching TRBD1. Germline V gives CDR1 GTSNPN, CDR2 SVGIG (reference sequence). With 2 bases clipped from V and 7 bases from J, the junction kept 9 bases outside the gene matches. The CDR3 has 15 amino acids. CDR3 nucleotide sequence: TGTGCCTGGAGTCCTCGGGACAGGGTTGCCCAGCCCCAGCATTTT. Translated, it gives CAWSPRDRVAQPQHF.

The rearrangement uses TRBV7-9 and TRBJ2-2; D is unresolved. The germline gives CDR1 SEHNR, CDR2 FQNEAQ (reference sequence). V was shortened by 2 bases and J by 4 bases, with 14 bases between the two germline ends. The CDR3 consists of 16 residues. The CDR3 loop is CASSLIMSPSTGELFF. CDR3 DNA: TGTGCCAGCAGCTTAATTATGTCTCCGTCCACCGGGGAGCTGTTTTTT.

The genes are TRBV2 and TRBJ1-3; D might be TRBD1 (5 bases). Germline V lookup: CDR1 SNHLY, CDR2 FYNNEI. This CDR3 region has 16 residues. Trimming cost V 7 bases and J 0 bases, with 16 bases left between them. The CDR3 spells CASTGGRRTSGNTIYF. For the CDR3, the DNA is TGTGCCAGCACCGGGGGACGCAGGACCTCTGGAAACACCATATATTTT.

The chain is built from TRBV9 and TRBJ2-3; TRBD1 matches at 7 bases. The germline V gene has CDR1 SGDLS and CDR2 YYNGEE. Trimming at V came to 4 bases and at J to 6 bases, leaving 2 bases not matched to a gene. CDR3 size: 12 residues. The CDR3 sequence is CASSKTGDTQYF. CDR3 sequence (DNA): TGTGCCAGCAGCAAGACAGGGGATACGCAGTATTTT. Drawing the rest from reference TRBV9 and TRBJ2-3, the complete variable domain is DSGVTQTPKHLITATGQRVTLRCSPRSGDLSVYWYQQSLDQGLQFLIQYYNGEERAKGNILERFSAQQFPDLHSELNLSSLELGDSALYFCASSKTGDTQYFGPGTRLTVL.

The V call is TRBV19, the J call TRBJ1-6; D remains ambiguous. V was cut by 7 bases and J by 0 bases, with 10 bases left in between. Looked up from germline, CDR1 is LNHDA and CDR2 is SQIVND (reference sequence). This CDR3 comprises 15 residues. The CDR3 region has the DNA TGTGCCAGTACCCGGAGGATCTCCTATAATTCACCCCTCCACTTT. Amino acids: CASTRRISYNSPLHF.

The CDR3 loop is CASSLGTSGGLGTDTQYF. CDR3 bases: TGCGCCAGCAGCTTGGGGACTAGCGGGGGGCTGGGCACAGATACGCAGTATTTT. This sequence joins TRBV5-1 and TRBJ2-3; 14 bases are a match to TRBD2. The V and J ends lost 0 bases and 1 base, in that order; junction bases with no gene match: 4. Germline CDR1 is SGHRS and CDR2 is YFSETQ. The CDR3 covers 18 residues. The whole variable domain, remainder taken from reference TRBV5-1 and TRBJ2-3, is KAGVTQTPRYLIKTRGQQVTLSCSPISGHRSVSWYQQTPGQGLQFLFEYFSETQRNKGNFPGRFSGRQFSNSRSEMNVSTLELGDSALYLCASSLGTSGGLGTDTQYFGPGTRLTVL.

The V and J genes are TRBV7-3 and TRBJ2-1; TRBD2 matches at 11 bases. This CDR3 has 15 residues. Germline trimming cut 5 bases from V and 4 bases from J; bases unmatched to any gene: 4. CDR1 is SGHTA and CDR2 is FQGTGA in the germline V gene. The CDR3 nucleotides are TGTGCCAGCAGCCAGCGGACTAGCGGGTACAATGAGCAGTTCTTC. This sequence encodes CASSQRTSGYNEQFF.

J is TRBJ2-7 and V is TRBV27; 8 bases line up with TRBD2. V was clipped by 6 bases and J by 1 base; unmatched bases: 5. CDR3 length: 14 residues. Germline V gene data show CDR1 as MNHEY and CDR2 as SMNVEV (reference sequence). This chain's CDR3 is CASRRLATSYEQYF. In DNA, the CDR3 is TGTGCCAGCAGGAGACTAGCGACGTCCTACGAGCAGTACTTC.

The chain carries TRBV14 and TRBJ2-3; maybe TRBD1 (6 bases). Trimming removed 4 bases at V and 3 bases at J, with 14 bases between. CDR1 is SGHDN, CDR2 FVKESK, per germline. The CDR3 sequence is 15 residues long. The CDR3 reads CASSPLGGPTDTQYF. The DNA of the CDR3 is TGTGCCAGCAGCCCTCTTGGGGGCCCGACAGATACGCAGTATTTT.

V is TRBV19 and J is TRBJ1-5; D is undetermined. V lost 3 bases to trimming and J lost 0 bases, with 12 bases between them. This CDR3 comprises 16 residues. The germline V gene has CDR1 LNHDA and CDR2 SQIVND (reference sequence). The CDR3, as DNA: TGTGCCAGTAGTATGATGGGCAGTCTTAGCAATCAGCCCCAGCATTTT. It yields the protein CASSMMGSLSNQPQHF.

The chain recombines TRBV30 with TRBJ1-4; the match to TRBD1 covers 9 bases. Unmatched junction bases numbered 8, after V lost 1 base and J lost 2 bases. The CDR3 totals 17 residues. The germline gives CDR1 GTSNPN, CDR2 SVGIG (reference sequence). The CDR3 nucleotides read TGTGCCTGGAGTGGGGACAGGGTCTCTGCGACTAATGAAAAACTGTTTTTT. Translation gives CAWSGDRVSATNEKLFF.

The V call is TRBV9, the J call TRBJ1-5; the D gene is possibly TRBD1 (5 bases). Trimming left V 4 bases short and J 2 bases short, with 10 bases between. CDR1 and CDR2 from the germline V gene are SGDLS and YYNGEE. CDR3 size: 14 residues. The CDR3 region is CASSQWGGNQPQHF. The CDR3 DNA sequence: TGTGCCAGCAGCCAATGGGGCGGCAATCAGCCCCAGCATTTT.

The CDR3 DNA reads TGTGCCAGTACATGGGGTGAGGGAGAAACTGAAGCTTTCTTT. It is translated as CASTWGEGETEAFF. The chain joins TRBV19 to TRBJ1-1; D is undetermined. The germline V gene has CDR1 LNHDA and CDR2 SQIVND (reference sequence). The V end was cut by 7 bases, the J end by 5 bases, with 17 bases between. The CDR3 is 14 residues long.

The chain recombines TRBV27 with TRBJ2-5; 14 bases line up with TRBD2. CDR3 length: 16 residues. Trimming removed 5 bases from V and 1 base from J; junction bases left unmatched: 3. Germline V CDR1 and CDR2: MNHEY, SMNVEV (reference sequence). The CDR3 DNA reads as TGTGCCAGCAGTCTCGGACTAGCGGGGGGCCAAGAGACCCAGTACTTC. Protein product: CASSLGLAGGQETQYF.

On this clone: This CDR3 is also generated by other DNA sequences in the sample. The genes are TRBV5-6 and TRBJ2-7, with D unclear. This CDR3 comprises 13 residues. Germline assignment: CDR1 SGHDT and CDR2 YYEEEE. Trimming removed 4 bases from V and 2 bases from J, with 10 bases in between. CDR3 bases: TGTGCCAGCAGCCGCGCAACCGCCTACGAGCAGTACTTC. Protein: CASSRATAYEQYF.

The chain is built from TRBV19 and TRBJ2-1; 10 bases map to TRBD1. V lost 3 bases to trimming and J lost 6 bases; unmatched junction nucleotides: 2. The CDR3 covers 14 residues. From germline, CDR1 is LNHDA and CDR2 SQIVND (reference sequence). The CDR3 DNA reads TGTGCCAGTAGTATCGGACAGGGGGTCAATGAGCAGTTCTTC. Translation: CASSIGQGVNEQFF. Using reference TRBV19 and TRBJ2-1 for the parts outside the CDR3, the full variable domain is DGGITQSPKYLFRKEGQNVTLSCEQNLNHDAMYWYRQDPGQGLRLIYYSQIVNDFQKGDIAEGYSVSREKKESFPLTVTSAQKNPTAFYLCASSIGQGVNEQFFGPGTRLTVL.

The chain combines TRBV18 with TRBJ2-1; D gene uncertain. V dropped 3 bases and J dropped 7 bases, with 13 bases sitting between them. The CDR3 contains 14 residues. In germline, CDR1 is KGHSH, CDR2 LQKENI. The CDR3 loop reads CASSPVAPGNEQFF. The CDR3 DNA reads TGTGCCAGCTCACCCGTCGCGCCCGGGAATGAGCAGTTCTTC.

The chain is built from TRBV5-1 and TRBJ1-1; D is undetermined. Trimming cost V 1 base and J 3 bases, with 10 bases left between them. Germline V CDR1 and CDR2: SGHRS, YFSETQ. The CDR3 totals 14 residues. Here the CDR3 reads CASSLMTRDTEAFF. As DNA, the CDR3 is TGCGCCAGCAGCTTGATGACTAGGGACACTGAAGCTTTCTTT.

V usage is TRBV6-1 and J usage is TRBJ1-2, with TRBD1 as a possible D gene (6 bases). Germline V gene data show CDR1 as MNHNS and CDR2 as SASEGT. V lost 6 bases and J 6 bases, leaving 11 bases between the germline ends. The CDR3 spans 12 residues. The CDR3 here is CASSPRGNGYTF. The CDR3 DNA reads TGTGCCAGCAGCCCGAGGGGGAATGGCTACACCTTC.

The J gene is TRBJ1-5, the V gene TRBV6-6; 7 nucleotides agree with TRBD1. Per germline, CDR1 MNHNY and CDR2 SVGAGI (reference sequence). This CDR3 region has 13 residues. Unmatched junction bases numbered 5, after V lost 5 bases and J lost 7 bases. CDR3 in DNA: TGTGCCAGCAGTCTGACAGGGCCCCAGCCCCAGCATTTT. Its protein product is CASSLTGPQPQHF.